This TCR beta chain was sequenced during a study of Ad26.COV2.S vaccination and SARS-CoV-2 variants. Study overall: Ad26.COV2.S was injected intramuscularly once or twice, 56 days apart.

Libraries were prepared by immunoSEQ multiplex PCR; TCRdb keeps only in-frame clonotypes and omits some of them. The sample lists roughly 300,000 clones, 88% seen once, with approximately 5.9% in the top ten. The CDR3 extends over 14 amino acids. CDR1 is MNHEY and CDR2 is SVGAGI in the germline V gene. After removal of 7 bases from V and 5 bases from J, the junction contained 10 bases not matched to a gene. The treatment denotes: some 20 received Ad26.COV2.S at low or high dose, single or two shots; a few received placebo; per-sample allocation not given. On day 63 after the first injection, vaccine and placebo recipients gave samples. The sample holds one count of this clone.

The clonotype was recovered from a person aged 18-65 years who received the Ad26.COV2.S COVID-19 vaccine or a placebo. Material: peripheral blood, obtained in a trial of Ad26.COV2.S vaccine versus placebo. The J gene is TRBJ1-1, the V gene TRBV6-5, with 7 positions matching TRBD1. CDR3 sequence reads: CASNNNRGGTEAFF. The CDR3 nucleotides read TGTGCCAGCAATAACAACAGGGGAGGTACTGAAGCTTTCTTT.